Given below is one TCR beta chain in context. Its antigen is not identified. Germline V CDR1 and CDR2: MNHEY, SVGAGI. V was clipped by 6 bases and J by 3 bases, with 18 bases between them. This CDR3 is built from 15 residues. Primers: 60 Vbeta forward and 13 Jbeta reverse. Some clones are missing from TCRdb's copy, which holds only in-frame ones; the method was immunoSEQ multiplex PCR. This repertoire shows roughly 100,000 clones, around three quarters found once; its top ten account for about a tenth. These data belong to a study of cytomegalovirus exposure and HLA in healthy donors. General study points: Another analysis was done later, and it associated fewer than 20,000 TCR beta sequences with HLA alleles at 0.05 false discovery rate. One later analysis reportedly identified an Asian-associated ancestry cluster that showed fewer N-insertions than the approximately 710-donor mean. TCR beta chain V- and J-gene trimming was linked, in a later analysis, to a missense variant in DCLRE1C.

The V gene is TRBV6-5, the J gene TRBJ2-7; possibly TRBD1 for D (6 bases). The TCR originated in a woman between 18 and 29 years old in good health and CMV-seropositive. The source material was PBMCs. CDR3 sequence: CASRPSGQKDYEQYF. The CDR3 nucleotides read TGTGCCAGCAGGCCCTCGGGACAAAAGGACTACGAGCAGTACTTC.